The T cell receptor (beta chain) under discussion was sequenced for a study of a mutant IDH1 vaccine in newly diagnosed glioma. The time point: week 11, during vaccination. With topical imiquimod, each dose of the vaccine consisted of 300 ug of mutant IDH1 20-mer peptide. For this clone: Its antigen is not identified.

The study's findings and limits: Any relationship between pseudoprogression and changes in top peripheral T cell clonotypes seemed absent.

Profiling relied on immunoSEQ multiplex PCR, and the TCRdb table lists in-frame clones only, not all of them. The table has some 120,000 clones, over 75% seen once. This sequence was found in a man between 40 and 49 years old with glioma. This specimen was PBMCs, taken from a glioma patient whose treatment included an IDH1 peptide vaccine.

CDR3: CASSYSQNSYEQYF. DNA of the CDR3: TGTGCCAGCAGTTATTCCCAAAACTCCTACGAGCAGTACTTC. The V and J genes are TRBV6-6 and TRBJ2-7, with D unclear. This CDR3 comprises 14 residues. Trimming stripped 3 bases from V and 0 bases from J, with 9 bases between. Germline CDR1 MNHNY, CDR2 SVGAGI (reference sequence).